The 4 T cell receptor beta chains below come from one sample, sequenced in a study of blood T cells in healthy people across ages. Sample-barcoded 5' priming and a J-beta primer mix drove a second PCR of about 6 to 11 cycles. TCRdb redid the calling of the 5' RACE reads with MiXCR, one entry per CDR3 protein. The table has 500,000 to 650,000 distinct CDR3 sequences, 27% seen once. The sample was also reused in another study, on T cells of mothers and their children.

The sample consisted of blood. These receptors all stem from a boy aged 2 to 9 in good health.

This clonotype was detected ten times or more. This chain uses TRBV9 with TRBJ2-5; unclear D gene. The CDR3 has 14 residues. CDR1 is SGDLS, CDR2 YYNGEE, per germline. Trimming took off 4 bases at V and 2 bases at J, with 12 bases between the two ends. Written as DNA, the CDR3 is TGTGCCAGCAGCCCTCCCGACCCTCAAGAGACCCAGTACTTC. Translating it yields CASSPPDPQETQYF.

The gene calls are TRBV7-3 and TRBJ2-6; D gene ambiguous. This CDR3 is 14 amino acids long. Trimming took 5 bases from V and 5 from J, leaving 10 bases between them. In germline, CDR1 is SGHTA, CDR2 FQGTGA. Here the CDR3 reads CASSISRRANVLTF. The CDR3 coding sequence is TGTGCCAGCAGCATTTCTCGACGGGCCAACGTCCTGACTTTC.

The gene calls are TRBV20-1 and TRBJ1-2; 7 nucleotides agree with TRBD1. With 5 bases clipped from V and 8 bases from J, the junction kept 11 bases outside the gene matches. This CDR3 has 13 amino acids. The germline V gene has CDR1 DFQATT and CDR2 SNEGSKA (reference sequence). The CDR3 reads CSAPLTRGQGYTF. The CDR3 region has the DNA TGCAGTGCTCCCCTAACGAGGGGGCAAGGCTACACCTTC.

In DNA form, the CDR3 reads TGTGCCAGCAGCTTTGGGCAGACTAACTATGGCTACACCTTC. Translating gives CASSFGQTNYGYTF. The chain uses TRBV5-6 and TRBJ1-2; D gene ambiguous. The CDR3 has 14 amino acids. Germline assignment: CDR1 SGHDT and CDR2 YYEEEE. V gave up 2 bases and J gave up 0 bases, with 8 bases separating them.